This T cell receptor (beta chain) was identified in a study of blood T cell repertoires in COVID-19. Overall study: Both acute and convalescent COVID-19 samples were obtained from the United States, Italy and Spain. T cells, B-cell-depleted T cells, or PBMCs supplied cDNA or gDNA.

Authors' processing steps: By means of reference gene primer amplification, nucleated cell counts were estimated. Method: immunoSEQ multiplex PCR; TCRdb's copy keeps in-frame clones and lacks some. That table supplies the V and J calls and clone size; D and trimming were determined from the DNA. The table has approximately 88,000 clones, roughly 80% seen once. V was clipped by 6 bases and J by 6 bases, with 12 bases between them. This CDR3 region has 12 residues. The chain has TRBV12-3 or TRBV12-4 and TRBJ2-7; D is possibly TRBD2 (6 bases). Sequencing was done on a sample of peripheral blood. This TCR was recovered from a man between 65 and 85 years old with COVID-19, enrolled during active disease. The CDR3 region is CASRRQGGEQYF. CDR3 in DNA: TGTGCCAGCAGAAGGCAGGGAGGCGAGCAGTACTTC.